The rows below give T cell receptor beta chains drawn from one sample of a study of T-cell reconstitution after alpha-beta-depleted transplantation in children. TCRdb re-derived calls from the PCR reads in MiXCR, one entry per CDR3 protein. The table includes 450,000 to 550,000 distinct CDR3 sequences, about an eighth detected once. This specimen was PBMCs, mostly from graft donor cells, taken 180 days after TCRalphabeta/CD19-depleted stem cell transplant. All receptors derive from a female patient aged 2-9 years who had a stem cell transplant for aplastic anemia, so the T cells may come from the graft donor. The CDR3 runs from the conserved cysteine through the conserved F or W. A D gene is named only where the DNA matches it firmly. Rows may omit the clone size; those that give it use once, few, many or a size class.

>NA|NA|TRBJ1-1|TRBV10-3
CAGGSGMNTEAFF
TGTGCCGGGGGGAGCGGGATGAACACTGAAGCTTTCTTT
>many|NA|TRBJ2-1|TRBV20-1
CSSTIPGLHLYNEQFF
TGCAGTTCAACAATACCGGGACTCCACCTATACAATGAGCAGTTCTTC
>many|NA|TRBJ2-1|TRBV15
CATSPDTPTYNEQFF
TGTGCCACCAGCCCGGACACGCCAACCTACAATGAGCAGTTCTTC
>few|NA|TRBJ1-4|TRBV7-2
CASSPLRATNEKLFF
TGTGCCAGCAGCCCCCTCAGAGCAACTAATGAAAAACTGTTTTTT
>many|TRBD1|TRBJ2-5|TRBV9
CASSVDRGWETQYF
TGTGCCAGCAGCGTCGACAGGGGATGGGAGACCCAGTACTTC
>NA|NA|TRBJ2-2|TRBV14
CASSQPRQDRSATNTGELFF
TGTGCCAGCAGCCAACCCAGACAGGATCGGTCCGCAACGAACACCGGGGAGCTGTTTTTT
>NA|NA|TRBJ1-5|TRBV6-1
CASRLIGAGELSYQPQHF
TGTGCCAGCAGGCTGATTGGGGCAGGGGAACTTAGCTATCAGCCCCAGCATTTT
>many|TRBD1|TRBJ2-5|TRBV5-1
CASSSDRVHETQYF
TGCGCCAGCAGCTCTGACAGGGTTCACGAGACCCAGTACTTC
>many|TRBD2|TRBJ2-3|TRBV5-1
CASFDLAGGRTDTQYF
TGCGCCAGCTTCGATTTAGCGGGAGGGCGCACAGATACGCAGTATTTT
>NA|TRBD2|TRBJ2-1|TRBV13
CASSCRSGSSYNEQFF
TGTGCCAGCAGCTGCAGAAGCGGGAGCTCCTACAATGAGCAGTTCTTC
>NA|TRBD2|TRBJ2-1|TRBV6-5
CASSYFGGGPANEQFF
TGTGCCAGCAGTTACTTCGGCGGGGGGCCAGCTAATGAGCAGTTCTTC
>few|NA|TRBJ2-1|TRBV18
CASSPPQAGGNNEQFF
TGTGCCAGCTCACCACCTCAGGCAGGGGGGAACAATGAGCAGTTCTTC
>few|TRBD2|TRBJ2-3|TRBV20-1
CSAEDGGADTQYF
TGCAGTGCTGAGGACGGGGGGGCAGATACGCAGTATTTT
>NA|NA|TRBJ2-7|TRBV15
CATSRDLSGGGPYEQYF
TGTGCCACCAGCAGAGATTTGAGCGGAGGAGGGCCCTACGAGCAGTACTTC
>NA|NA|TRBJ1-4|TRBV4-3
CASSQDVGFEKLFF
TGCGCCAGCAGCCAAGACGTAGGGTTTGAAAAACTGTTTTTT
>NA|TRBD2|TRBJ2-3|TRBV3-1
CASSQVLWGLTSGSTDTQYF
TGTGCCAGCAGCCAAGTCCTTTGGGGGTTGACTAGCGGGAGTACAGATACGCAGTATTTT
>NA|NA|TRBJ1-5|TRBV6-1
CASSLTLGSNQPQHF
TGTGCCAGCAGTCTCACGCTCGGCAGCAATCAGCCCCAGCATTTT
>few|TRBD2|TRBJ2-7|TRBV7-8
CASSSSGRHHYEQYF
TGTGCCAGCAGCTCGAGCGGGAGGCATCACTACGAGCAGTACTTC
>NA|NA|TRBJ1-1|TRBV7-8
CASTPWLAGSMNTEAFF
TGTGCCAGCACCCCCTGGTTGGCAGGTTCCATGAACACTGAAGCTTTCTTT
>few|NA|TRBJ2-3|TRBV15
CATSRQGISPDTQYF
TGTGCCACCAGCAGACAGGGGATTAGCCCAGATACGCAGTATTTT
>NA|NA|TRBJ1-5|TRBV29-1
CSVAVRSNQPQHF
TGCAGCGTTGCGGTCCGGTCCAATCAGCCCCAGCATTTT
>few|NA|TRBJ1-2|TRBV28
CASSLDRRNYGYTF
TGTGCCAGCAGTCTTGACAGACGTAACTATGGCTACACCTTC